These 29 T cell receptor beta chains came from one sample sequenced in a study of blood T cell repertoires in COVID-19. The protocol was immunoSEQ multiplex PCR, while the TCRdb copy is restricted to in-frame clones and leaves out a portion. The sample includes approximately 100,000 clones, approximately 80% of them seen just once. The sequenced sample was peripheral blood. These TCRs come from an elderly woman with active or convalescent COVID-19.

V usage is TRBV28 and J usage is TRBJ2-5; no firm D call. V was pared by 2 bases and J by 2 bases, with 6 bases between. The CDR3 sequence is 13 residues long. CDR1 is MDHEN, CDR2 SYDVKM, per germline. CDR3 loop: CASSLGRQETQYF. CDR3 coding DNA: TGTGCCAGCAGTTTAGGCAGGCAAGAGACCCAGTACTTC.

The chain links TRBV28 to TRBJ2-4; the D gene is possibly TRBD1 (5 bases). CDR1 is MDHEN, CDR2 SYDVKM, per germline. This CDR3 has 13 amino acids. V was trimmed by 6 bases and J by 7 bases, leaving 13 bases between them. The CDR3 sequence is CASRDMVLNIQYF. In DNA form, the CDR3 reads TGTGCCAGCAGGGACATGGTTTTGAACATTCAGTACTTC.

The chain joins TRBV7-2 to TRBJ2-2; D is unresolved. From germline, CDR1 is SGHTA and CDR2 FQGNSA. CDR3 length: 14 amino acids. V shed 8 bases and J shed 7 bases, with 17 bases lying between them. The CDR3 protein is CASYTSPNYGELFF. The CDR3 DNA follows: TGTGCCAGCTATACTTCCCCCAACTACGGGGAGCTGTTTTTT. Based on the CDR3 plus reference TRBV7-2 and TRBJ2-2, the full variable domain is GAGVSQSPSNKVTEKGKDVELRCDPISGHTALYWYRQSLGQGLEFLIYFQGNSAPDKSGLPSDRFSAERTGGSVSTLTIQRTQQEDSAVYLCASYTSPNYGELFFGEGSRLTVL.

In its sample, this clone was seen a few times. The chain employs TRBV18 and TRBJ1-5; possibly TRBD1 for D (5 bases). Germline V gene lookup returns CDR1 KGHSH and CDR2 LQKENI. The CDR3 is made up of 16 amino acids. Between the trimmed V and J ends, which lost 2 bases and 7 bases, there was a span of 18 bases. CDR3: CASSPVEVGGTQPQHF. CDR3 DNA: TGTGCCAGCTCACCAGTAGAGGTGGGGGGAACACAGCCCCAGCATTTT.

CDR3 sequence: CASKAGVGTGELFF. In nucleotides, the CDR3 is TGTGCCAGCAAAGCGGGAGTCGGCACCGGGGAGCTGTTTTTT. This chain uses TRBV2 with TRBJ2-2; 8 bases are a match to TRBD2. V shed 7 bases and J 4 bases; nucleotides not matched to a gene: 5. The germline V gene has CDR1 SNHLY and CDR2 FYNNEI. This CDR3 has 14 amino acids.

V usage is TRBV7-8 and J usage is TRBJ2-3; D is unresolved. Germline CDR1 and CDR2: SGHVS and FQNEAQ. The CDR3 covers 13 residues. V lost 1 base, J lost 8 bases, and 10 bases lay in between. The CDR3 DNA is TGTGCCAGCAGCTTAGGTATGGGCAGTACGCAGTATTTT. It encodes CASSLGMGSTQYF.

To note about this clone: A read error may produce the germline difference seen at one junction end. In nucleotides, the CDR3 is TGTGCCAGCACGGCGGGAGTCTCCCACGAGCAGTACTTC. Amino acid sequence: CASTAGVSHEQYF. The rearrangement uses TRBV6-6 and TRBJ2-7, with TRBD2 matching 7 bases. Germline CDR1 reads MNHNY; CDR2 reads SVGAGI (reference sequence). The CDR3 contains 13 residues.

The chain has TRBV5-1 and TRBJ1-2, with 7 bases lining up with TRBD1. The junction had 8 bases not matched to a gene; V was cut back by 4 bases and J by 2 bases. Germline V CDR1 and CDR2: SGHRS, YFSETQ. CDR3 size: 15 residues. The CDR3: CASSGGSRGNYGYTF. CDR3 sequence (DNA): TGCGCCAGCAGCGGAGGATCCAGGGGGAACTATGGCTACACCTTC.

This clone occurred a few times. This sequence joins TRBV5-6 and TRBJ1-1, with TRBD1 as a possible D gene (6 bases). CDR1 SGHDT and CDR2 YYEEEE come from the germline V gene. The CDR3 totals 14 residues. The V end was cut by 1 base, the J end by 4 bases, with 11 bases between. The CDR3 DNA reads as TGTGCCAGCAGCTTGTCAGGGGTCCGCACTGAAGCTTTCTTT. Translating it yields CASSLSGVRTEAFF.

This chain links TRBV28 with TRBJ1-1; a weak D match, TRBD1 (6 bases). Germline V gene sequence: CDR1 MDHEN, CDR2 SYDVKM. The CDR3 runs to 14 residues. V was trimmed by 4 bases and J by 5 bases, leaving 14 bases between them. This CDR3 reads CASSYTGIWTEAFF. The CDR3 coding sequence is TGTGCCAGCAGTTACACAGGGATTTGGACTGAAGCTTTCTTT.

The V and J genes are TRBV7-3 and TRBJ2-5, with D possibly being TRBD1 (6 bases). The CDR3 spans 13 residues. CDR1 and CDR2 (germline): SGHTA, FQGTGA. V was trimmed by 5 bases and J by 5 bases, leaving 12 bases between them. The CDR3 here is CASSARGRETQYF. The CDR3 DNA reads as TGTGCCAGCAGCGCCAGGGGTAGGGAGACCCAGTACTTC. The entire variable domain, with the rest obtained from reference TRBV7-3 and TRBJ2-5, is as follows: GAGVSQTPSNKVTEKGKYVELRCDPISGHTALYWYRQSLGQGPEFLIYFQGTGAADDSGLPNDRFFAVRPEGSVSTLKIQRTERGDSAVYLCASSARGRETQYFGPGTRLLVL.

The V gene is TRBV28, the J gene TRBJ2-1; D ambiguous. CDR1 and CDR2 (germline): MDHEN, SYDVKM. This CDR3 has 11 residues. V was clipped by 9 bases and J by 4 bases, with 7 bases between them. The CDR3 here is CASSRYNEQFF. The CDR3 DNA reads as TGTGCCAGTTCCCGGTACAATGAGCAGTTCTTC.

The chain couples TRBV27 to TRBJ1-2, with 7 bases identical to TRBD1. Germline trimming cut 4 bases from V and 4 bases from J; bases unmatched to any gene: 12. This CDR3 spans 16 amino acids. Per the germline V gene, CDR1 is MNHEY and CDR2 is SMNVEV (reference sequence). The CDR3 DNA is TGTGCCAGCAGTTCCCCCGACAGGGCCGGGACCTATGGCTACACCTTC. Amino acid sequence: CASSSPDRAGTYGYTF.

The chain has TRBV5-1 and TRBJ2-2; D is perhaps TRBD2 (6 bases). The CDR3 covers 15 residues. V lost 0 bases, J lost 3 bases, and 9 bases lay in between. The V gene's germline CDR1 is SGHRS and CDR2 YFSETQ. The CDR3 region has the DNA TGCGCCAGCAGCTTGGACGGGAGATACACCGGGGAGCTGTTTTTT. Protein product: CASSLDGRYTGELFF.

The chain carries TRBV5-1 and TRBJ2-1, with a possible D match to TRBD1 (6 bases). CDR1 and CDR2 from the germline V gene are SGHRS and YFSETQ. The CDR3 covers 15 residues. Trimming removed 4 bases from V and 6 bases from J, with 17 bases in between. The CDR3 is CASSDDSTGSNEQFF. The CDR3, as DNA: TGCGCCAGCAGCGACGACAGCACAGGGAGCAATGAGCAGTTCTTC.

V gene TRBV2 combines with J gene TRBJ1-1; TRBD1 agrees at 8 bases. This CDR3 is built from 13 residues. J lost 4 bases, V lost 7 bases, and 5 bases had no gene match. Germline V gene data show CDR1 as SNHLY and CDR2 as FYNNEI. The CDR3 bases are TGTGCCAGCACTCAGGGGGCAGGCACTGAAGCTTTCTTT. Translated: CASTQGAGTEAFF.

V gene TRBV28 combines with J gene TRBJ1-2; 7 bases line up with TRBD1. Germline loops: CDR1 MDHEN, CDR2 SYDVKM. Trimming at V came to 4 bases and at J to 2 bases, leaving 4 bases not matched to a gene. The CDR3 has 14 amino acids. DNA for the CDR3: TGTGCCAGCAGTTATGGGACAGCAAACTATGGCTACACCTTC. Its protein is CASSYGTANYGYTF.

V is TRBV11-2 and J is TRBJ2-1; D is ambiguous. Germline lookup yields CDR1 SGHAT and CDR2 FQNNGV. The V gene lost 3 bases and the J gene lost 0 bases, with 12 bases spanning the gap. CDR3 length equals 16 residues. The CDR3 DNA sequence: TGTGCCAGCAGCTTTACGCGCCTGAGCTCCTACAATGAGCAGTTCTTC. It is translated as CASSFTRLSSYNEQFF.

This chain uses TRBV11-3 with TRBJ2-3, with TRBD1 identical over 8 bases. The CDR3 length is 18 residues. Germline CDR1 reads SGHNT; CDR2 reads YENEEA. V shed 1 base, J shed 3 bases, and the junction held 12 bases outside the gene matches. DNA of the CDR3: TGTGCCAGCAGCTTAGGTAGCGGCACAGGGGGGCGGACAGATACGCAGTATTTT. It specifies CASSLGSGTGGRTDTQYF.

The gene calls are TRBV11-3 and TRBJ2-1; 16 nucleotides align to TRBD2. Germline CDR1 and CDR2: SGHNT and YENEEA. The ends lost 1 base at V and 10 bases at J; junction bases unmatched: 4. The length of the CDR3 is 16 residues. The CDR3 sequence: CASSLGGLAGGREQFF. Written as DNA, the CDR3 is TGTGCCAGCAGCTTAGGGGGACTAGCGGGAGGGCGGGAGCAGTTCTTC. The entire variable domain, with the rest obtained from reference TRBV11-3 and TRBJ2-1, is as follows: EAGVVQSPRYKIIEKKQPVAFWCNPISGHNTLYWYLQNLGQGPELLIRYENEEAVDDSQLPKDRFSAERLKGVDSTLKIQPAELGDSAVYLCASSLGGLAGGREQFFGPGTRLTVL.

This clone was seen a single time. The V call is TRBV2, the J call TRBJ2-1, with D unclear. The V end lost 7 bases, the J end lost 7 bases, and 17 bases lay between the germline ends. Looked up from germline, CDR1 is SNHLY and CDR2 is FYNNEI. CDR3 length: 14 amino acids. This CDR3 is CASILEAAGNEQFF. The CDR3 coding sequence is TGTGCCAGCATTCTCGAGGCCGCTGGAAATGAGCAGTTCTTC.

This clone was seen only once. This chain joins TRBV6-5 and TRBJ2-2; a possible D gene is TRBD2 (7 bases). The V gene's germline CDR1 is MNHEY and CDR2 SVGAGI. The CDR3 sequence is 14 residues long. V lost 6 bases and J 6 bases, leaving 14 bases between the germline ends. The CDR3 nucleotides read TGTGCCAGCAGCTTTACCGGGGGGCCCGGGGAGCTGTTTTTT. Protein: CASSFTGGPGELFF.

The chain uses TRBV7-2 and TRBJ2-7; a possible D gene is TRBD2 (6 bases). V lost 1 base and J 3 bases, leaving 19 bases between the germline ends. The germline V gene encodes CDR1 SGHTA and CDR2 FQGNSA. The CDR3 loop spans 17 amino acids. The CDR3: CASSLGGGDARIYEQYF. DNA of the CDR3: TGTGCCAGCAGCTTAGGCGGAGGGGACGCAAGGATCTACGAGCAGTACTTC.

This rearrangement joins TRBV27 to TRBJ1-4, with D unclear. This CDR3 contains 13 residues. Looked up from germline, CDR1 is MNHEY and CDR2 is SMNVEV (reference sequence). Trimming shortened V by 2 bases and J by 5 bases, and 6 bases separated the two germline ends. The CDR3 bases are TGTGCCAGCAGTTTACGACTAAATGAAAAACTGTTTTTT. It is translated as CASSLRLNEKLFF.

This chain uses TRBV12-5 with TRBJ2-1; D unresolved. Trimming cost V 3 bases and J 7 bases, with 7 bases left between them. Germline CDR1 reads LGHNT; CDR2 reads FRNRAP. The CDR3 is 12 residues long. The CDR3 sequence: CASGFGRNEQFF. CDR3 DNA sequence: TGTGCTAGTGGTTTCGGTAGAAATGAGCAGTTCTTC.

This clone was picked up many times. This chain connects TRBV5-1 to TRBJ2-2, with TRBD1 matching over 9 bases. V lost 3 bases to trimming and J lost 9 bases; unmatched junction nucleotides: 6. This CDR3 spans 14 amino acids. Looked up from germline, CDR1 is SGHRS and CDR2 is YFSETQ. The CDR3 spells CASSWGTGNRELFF. In DNA form, the CDR3 reads TGCGCCAGCAGCTGGGGGACAGGGAACCGGGAGCTGTTTTTT. The complete variable domain, with remaining parts taken from reference TRBV5-1 and TRBJ2-2, reads KAGVTQTPRYLIKTRGQQVTLSCSPISGHRSVSWYQQTPGQGLQFLFEYFSETQRNKGNFPGRFSGRQFSNSRSEMNVSTLELGDSALYLCASSWGTGNRELFFGEGSRLTVL.

This chain joins TRBV3-1 (or the pseudogene TRBV3-2) and TRBJ2-1, with a possible D match to TRBD2 (6 bases). V lost 5 bases, J lost 0 bases, and 11 bases lay in between. The CDR3 extends over 15 amino acids. Germline CDR1 reads LGHDT; CDR2 reads YNNKEL (reference sequence). The CDR3 spells CASSVGGRSYNEQFF. CDR3 DNA: TGTGCCAGCAGCGTAGGAGGGCGCTCCTACAATGAGCAGTTCTTC.

This chain connects TRBV25-1 to TRBJ2-5; TRBD2 might be the D (6 bases). Germline CDR1 reads MGHDK; CDR2 reads SYGVNS. This CDR3 has 15 amino acids. The V end was cut by 1 base, the J end by 3 bases, with 12 bases between. For the CDR3, the DNA is TGTGCCAGCAGTGAATGGTTAGGGGAGGAAGAGACCCAGTACTTC. This translates into CASSEWLGEEETQYF.

This chain connects TRBV3-1 (or the pseudogene TRBV3-2) to TRBJ2-3, with TRBD2 matching 8 bases. Germline V gives CDR1 LGHDT, CDR2 YNNKEL (reference sequence). The CDR3 extends over 16 amino acids. V was clipped by 2 bases and J by 5 bases; unmatched bases: 9. DNA of the CDR3: TGTGCCAGCAGCCAATACAATCAGCGGGAGAAAGATACGCAGTATTTT. This gives the protein CASSQYNQREKDTQYF.